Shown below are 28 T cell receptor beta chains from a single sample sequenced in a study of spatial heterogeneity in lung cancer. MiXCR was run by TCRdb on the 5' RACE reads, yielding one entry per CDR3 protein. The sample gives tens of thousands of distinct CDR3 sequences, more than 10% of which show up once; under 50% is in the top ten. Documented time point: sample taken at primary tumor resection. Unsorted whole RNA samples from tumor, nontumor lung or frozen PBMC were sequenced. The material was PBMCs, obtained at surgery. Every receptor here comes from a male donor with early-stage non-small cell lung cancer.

The CDR3 loop reads CASIPGRAKNIQYF. The CDR3 DNA is TGTGCCAGCATACCCGGCAGGGCCAAAAACATTCAGTACTTC. The chain is built from TRBV6-2 or TRBV6-3 and TRBJ2-4; D unclear. CDR3 length: 14 residues. V was pared by 7 bases and J by 1 base, with 11 bases between. Germline V gene data show CDR1 as MNHEY and CDR2 as SVGEGT.

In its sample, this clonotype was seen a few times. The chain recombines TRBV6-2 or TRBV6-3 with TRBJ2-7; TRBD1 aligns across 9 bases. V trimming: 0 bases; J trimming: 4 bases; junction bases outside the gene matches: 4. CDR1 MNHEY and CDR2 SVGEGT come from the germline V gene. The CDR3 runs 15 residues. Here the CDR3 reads CASSYSGTGLYEQYF. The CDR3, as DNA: TGTGCCAGCAGTTACTCGGGGACAGGGTTATACGAGCAGTACTTC.

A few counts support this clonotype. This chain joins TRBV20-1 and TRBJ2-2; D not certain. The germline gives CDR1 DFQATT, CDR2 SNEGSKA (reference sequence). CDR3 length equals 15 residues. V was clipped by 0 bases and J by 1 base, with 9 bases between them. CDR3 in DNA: TGCAGTGCTAGAGAACACTTACTGAACACCGGGGAGCTGTTTTTT. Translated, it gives CSAREHLLNTGELFF.

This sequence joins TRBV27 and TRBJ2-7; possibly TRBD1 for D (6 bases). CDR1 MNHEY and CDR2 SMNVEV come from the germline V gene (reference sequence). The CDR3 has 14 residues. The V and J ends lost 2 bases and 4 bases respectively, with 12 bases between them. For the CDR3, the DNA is TGTGCCAGCAGTTTAGCAGGGGTCCTTTACGAGCAGTACTTC. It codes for CASSLAGVLYEQYF.

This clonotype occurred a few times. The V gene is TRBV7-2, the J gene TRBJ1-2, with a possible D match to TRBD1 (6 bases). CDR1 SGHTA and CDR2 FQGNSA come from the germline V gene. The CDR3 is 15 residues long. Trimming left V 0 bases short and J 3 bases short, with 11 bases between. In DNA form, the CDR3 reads TGTGCCAGCAGCTTAGCGCTCGGGACACACTATGGCTACACCTTC. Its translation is CASSLALGTHYGYTF.

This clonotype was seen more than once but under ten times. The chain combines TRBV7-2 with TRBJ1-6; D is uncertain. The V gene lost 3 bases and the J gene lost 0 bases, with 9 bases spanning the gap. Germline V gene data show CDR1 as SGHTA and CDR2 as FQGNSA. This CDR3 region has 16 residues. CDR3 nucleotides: TGTGCCAGCAGCTTGGACGGGAGCTCCTATAATTCACCCCTCCACTTT. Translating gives CASSLDGSSYNSPLHF.

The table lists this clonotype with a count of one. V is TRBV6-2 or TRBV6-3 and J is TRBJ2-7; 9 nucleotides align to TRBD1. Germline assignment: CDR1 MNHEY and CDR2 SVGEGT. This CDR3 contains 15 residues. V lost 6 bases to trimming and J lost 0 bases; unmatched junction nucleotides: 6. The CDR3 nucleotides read TGTGCCAGCAGAACCGACAGGGGGTACTCCTACGAGCAGTACTTC. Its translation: CASRTDRGYSYEQYF.

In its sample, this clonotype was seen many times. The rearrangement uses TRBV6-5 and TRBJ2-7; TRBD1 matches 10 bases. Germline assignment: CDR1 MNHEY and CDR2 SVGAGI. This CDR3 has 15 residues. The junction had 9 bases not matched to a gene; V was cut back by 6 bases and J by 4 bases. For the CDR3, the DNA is TGTGCCAGCAGCTATAGACAGGGGGCTCGGTACGAGCAGTACTTC. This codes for CASSYRQGARYEQYF.

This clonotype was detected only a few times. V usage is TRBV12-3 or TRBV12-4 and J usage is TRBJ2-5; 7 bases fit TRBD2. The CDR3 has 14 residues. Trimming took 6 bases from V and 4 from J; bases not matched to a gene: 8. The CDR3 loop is CASSLAGGTETQYF. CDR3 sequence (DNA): TGTGCCAGCAGCCTAGCCGGGGGGACAGAGACCCAGTACTTC.

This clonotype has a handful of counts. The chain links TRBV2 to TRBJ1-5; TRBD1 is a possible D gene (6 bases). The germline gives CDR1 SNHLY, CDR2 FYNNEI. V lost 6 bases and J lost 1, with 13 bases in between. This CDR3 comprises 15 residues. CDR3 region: CASRPFTGSNQPQHF. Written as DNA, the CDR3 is TGTGCCAGCAGACCATTCACAGGGAGCAATCAGCCCCAGCATTTT.

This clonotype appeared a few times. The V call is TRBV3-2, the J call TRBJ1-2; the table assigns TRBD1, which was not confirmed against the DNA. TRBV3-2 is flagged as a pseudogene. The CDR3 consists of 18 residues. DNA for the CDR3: TGTGCCAGCAGCCAAGGCTGCGGGACAGGGGGCCTTAACTATGGCTACACCTTC. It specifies CASSQGCGTGGLNYGYTF.

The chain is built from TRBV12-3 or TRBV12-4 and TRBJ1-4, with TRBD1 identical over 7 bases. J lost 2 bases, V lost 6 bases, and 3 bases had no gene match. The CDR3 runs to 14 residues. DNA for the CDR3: TGTGCCAGCAGCAGACAGGGCACTAATGAAAAACTGTTTTTT. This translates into CASSRQGTNEKLFF.

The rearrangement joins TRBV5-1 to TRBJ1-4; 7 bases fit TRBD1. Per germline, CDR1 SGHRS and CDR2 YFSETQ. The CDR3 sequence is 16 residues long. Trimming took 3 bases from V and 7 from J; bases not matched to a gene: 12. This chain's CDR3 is CASSSTGIHDGEKLFF. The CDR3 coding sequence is TGCGCCAGCAGCTCGACAGGGATCCACGACGGTGAAAAACTGTTTTTT.

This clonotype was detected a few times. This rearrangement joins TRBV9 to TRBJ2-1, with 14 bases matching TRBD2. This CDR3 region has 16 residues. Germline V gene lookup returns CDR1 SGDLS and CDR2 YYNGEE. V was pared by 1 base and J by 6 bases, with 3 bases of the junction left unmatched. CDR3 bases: TGTGCCAGCAGCGTAACGACTAGCGGGAGGGCCAATGAGCAGTTCTTC. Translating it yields CASSVTTSGRANEQFF.

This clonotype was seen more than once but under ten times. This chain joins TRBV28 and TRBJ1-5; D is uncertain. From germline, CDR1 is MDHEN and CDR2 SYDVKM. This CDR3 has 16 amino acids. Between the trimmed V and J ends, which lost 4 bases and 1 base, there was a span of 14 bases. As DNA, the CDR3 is TGTGCCAGCAGTTCCCATTCCGGGATGAGCAATCAGCCCCAGCATTTT. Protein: CASSSHSGMSNQPQHF.

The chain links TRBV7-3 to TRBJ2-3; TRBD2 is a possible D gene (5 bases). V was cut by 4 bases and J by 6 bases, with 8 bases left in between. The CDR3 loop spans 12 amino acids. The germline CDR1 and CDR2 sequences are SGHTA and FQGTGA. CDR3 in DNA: TGTGCCAGCAGCTCACTAGGGGATACGCAGTATTTT. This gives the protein CASSSLGDTQYF. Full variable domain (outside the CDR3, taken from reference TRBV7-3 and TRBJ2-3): GAGVSQTPSNKVTEKGKYVELRCDPISGHTALYWYRQSLGQGPEFLIYFQGTGAADDSGLPNDRFFAVRPEGSVSTLKIQRTERGDSAVYLCASSSLGDTQYFGPGTRLTVL.

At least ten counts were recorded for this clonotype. Here the CDR3 reads CASSSSAGEQFF. Written as DNA, the CDR3 is TGTGCCAGCAGCTCTTCCGCGGGTGAGCAGTTCTTC. This sequence joins TRBV7-2 and TRBJ2-1; D is possibly TRBD2 (5 bases). Trimming shortened V by 4 bases and J by 9 bases, and 10 bases separated the two germline ends. There are 12 residues in the CDR3. Germline assignment: CDR1 SGHTA and CDR2 FQGNSA.

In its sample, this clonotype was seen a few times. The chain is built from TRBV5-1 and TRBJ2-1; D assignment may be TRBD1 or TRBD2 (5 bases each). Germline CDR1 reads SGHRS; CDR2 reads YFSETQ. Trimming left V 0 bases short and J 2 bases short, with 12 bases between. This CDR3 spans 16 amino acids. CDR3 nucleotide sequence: TGCGCCAGCAGCTTGGAGGGGACCCAAACCTACAATGAGCAGTTCTTC. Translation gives CASSLEGTQTYNEQFF.

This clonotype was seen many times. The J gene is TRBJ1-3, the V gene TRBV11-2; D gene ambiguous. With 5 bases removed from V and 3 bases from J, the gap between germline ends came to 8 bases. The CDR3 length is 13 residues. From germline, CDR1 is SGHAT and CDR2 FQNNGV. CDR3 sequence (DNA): TGTGCCAGCAGCCCCCCGCATGGAAACACCATATATTTT. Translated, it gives CASSPPHGNTIYF.

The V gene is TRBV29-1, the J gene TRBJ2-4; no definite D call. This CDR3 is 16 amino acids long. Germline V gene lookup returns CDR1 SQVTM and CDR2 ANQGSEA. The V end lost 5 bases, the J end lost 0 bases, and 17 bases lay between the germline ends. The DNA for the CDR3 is TGCAGCGTTCAGGCCTGGACGGGCTTAGCCAAAAACATTCAGTACTTC. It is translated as CSVQAWTGLAKNIQYF.

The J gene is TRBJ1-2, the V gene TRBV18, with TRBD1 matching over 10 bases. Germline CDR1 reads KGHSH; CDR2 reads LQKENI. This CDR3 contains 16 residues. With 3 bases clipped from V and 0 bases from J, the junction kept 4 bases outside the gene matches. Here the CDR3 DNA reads TGTGCCAGCTCACCTCGAGGACAGGGGGCTAACTATGGCTACACCTTC. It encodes CASSPRGQGANYGYTF.

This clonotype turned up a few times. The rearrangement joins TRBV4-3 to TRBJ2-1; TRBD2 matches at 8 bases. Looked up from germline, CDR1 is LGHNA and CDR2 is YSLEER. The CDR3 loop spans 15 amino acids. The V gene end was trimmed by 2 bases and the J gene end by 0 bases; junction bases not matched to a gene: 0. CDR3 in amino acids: CASSQRGGSYNEQFF. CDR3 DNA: TGCGCCAGCAGCCAACGGGGGGGCTCCTACAATGAGCAGTTCTTC.

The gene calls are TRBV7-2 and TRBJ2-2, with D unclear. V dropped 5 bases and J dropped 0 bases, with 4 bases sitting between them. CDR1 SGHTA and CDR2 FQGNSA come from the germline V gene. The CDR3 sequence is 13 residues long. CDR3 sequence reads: CASSVPNTGELFF. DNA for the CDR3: TGTGCCAGCAGCGTACCGAACACCGGGGAGCTGTTTTTT. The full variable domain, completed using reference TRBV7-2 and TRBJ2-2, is GAGVSQSPSNKVTEKGKDVELRCDPISGHTALYWYRQSLGQGLEFLIYFQGNSAPDKSGLPSDRFSAERTGGSVSTLTIQRTQQEDSAVYLCASSVPNTGELFFGEGSRLTVL.

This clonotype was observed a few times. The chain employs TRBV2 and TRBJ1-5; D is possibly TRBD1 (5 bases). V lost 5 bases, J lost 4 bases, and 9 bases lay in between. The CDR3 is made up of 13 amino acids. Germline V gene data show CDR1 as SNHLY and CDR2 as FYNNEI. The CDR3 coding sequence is TGTGCCAGCAGTTACGAGGGGAATCAGCCCCAGCATTTT. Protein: CASSYEGNQPQHF. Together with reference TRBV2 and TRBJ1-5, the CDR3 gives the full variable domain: EPEVTQTPSHQVTQMGQEVILRCVPISNHLYFYWYRQILGQKVEFLVSFYNNEISEKSEIFDDQFSVERPDGSNFTLKIRSTKLEDSAMYFCASSYEGNQPQHFGDGTRLSIL.

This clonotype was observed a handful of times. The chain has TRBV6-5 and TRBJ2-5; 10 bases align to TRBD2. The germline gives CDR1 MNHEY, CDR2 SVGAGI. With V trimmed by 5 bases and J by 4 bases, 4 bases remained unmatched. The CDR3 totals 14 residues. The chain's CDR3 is CASSVVAGGETQYF. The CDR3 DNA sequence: TGTGCCAGCAGTGTGGTAGCGGGAGGAGAGACCCAGTACTTC.

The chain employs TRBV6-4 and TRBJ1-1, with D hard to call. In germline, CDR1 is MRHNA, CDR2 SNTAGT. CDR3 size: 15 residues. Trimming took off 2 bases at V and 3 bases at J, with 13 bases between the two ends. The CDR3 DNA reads TGTGCCAGCAGTGACGCTGAAATCGGTGACACTGAAGCTTTCTTT. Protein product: CASSDAEIGDTEAFF.

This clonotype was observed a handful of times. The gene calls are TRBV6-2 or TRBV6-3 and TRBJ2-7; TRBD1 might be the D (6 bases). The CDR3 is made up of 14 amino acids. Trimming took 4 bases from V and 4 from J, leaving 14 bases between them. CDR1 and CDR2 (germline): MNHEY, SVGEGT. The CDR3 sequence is CASSSSRGWYEQYF. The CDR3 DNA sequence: TGTGCCAGCAGTTCAAGCAGGGGATGGTACGAGCAGTACTTC.

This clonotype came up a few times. CDR3 DNA: TGTGCCAGCACTCCGAGGAGACAGGGGAGTGAGCAGTTCTTC. This gives the protein CASTPRRQGSEQFF. This sequence joins TRBV25-1 and TRBJ2-1; 8 bases align to TRBD1. The ends lost 7 bases at V and 9 bases at J; junction bases unmatched: 11. The CDR3 is 14 residues long. The germline gives CDR1 MGHDK, CDR2 SYGVNS. The complete variable domain, with remaining parts taken from reference TRBV25-1 and TRBJ2-1, reads EADIYQTPRYLVIGTGKKITLECSQTMGHDKMYWYQQDPGMELHLIHYSYGVNSTEKGDLSSESTVSRIRTEHFPLTLESARPSHTSQYLCASTPRRQGSEQFFGPGTRLTVL.